This entry describes one T cell receptor beta chain. These data originate in a study of blood T cell repertoires in COVID-19. Germline V CDR1 and CDR2: SEHNR, FQNEAQ (reference sequence). V trimming: 5 bases; J trimming: 3 bases; junction bases outside the gene matches: 7. This CDR3 is built from 15 residues. Sequenced by immunoSEQ multiplex PCR; TCRdb stores in-frame clones only, minus some. The repertoire holds about 190,000 clones, with roughly 81% as singletons. This receptor was taken from a woman older than 75 with COVID-19, enrolled during active disease. The V call is TRBV7-9, the J call TRBJ1-3; 7 bases match TRBD1. Sequenced input: peripheral blood. CDR3 nucleotides: TGTGCCAGCAGCCCCCGACAGGGTTTTGGAAACACCATATATTTT. Its protein is CASSPRQGFGNTIYF.